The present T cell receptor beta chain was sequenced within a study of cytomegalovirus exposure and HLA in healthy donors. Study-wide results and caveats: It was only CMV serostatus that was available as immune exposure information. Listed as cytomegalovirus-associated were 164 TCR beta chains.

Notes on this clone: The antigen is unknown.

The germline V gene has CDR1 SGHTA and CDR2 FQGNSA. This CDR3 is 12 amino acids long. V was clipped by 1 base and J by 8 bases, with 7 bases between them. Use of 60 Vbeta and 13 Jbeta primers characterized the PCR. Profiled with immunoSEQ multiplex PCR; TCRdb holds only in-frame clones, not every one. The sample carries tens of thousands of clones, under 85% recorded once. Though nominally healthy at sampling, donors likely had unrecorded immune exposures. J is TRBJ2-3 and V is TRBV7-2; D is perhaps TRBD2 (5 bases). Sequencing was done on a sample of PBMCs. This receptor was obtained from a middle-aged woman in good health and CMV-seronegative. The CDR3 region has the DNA TGTGCCAGCAGCTTAGACGCGGGTACGCAGTATTTT. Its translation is CASSLDAGTQYF.